This T cell receptor beta chain was recovered during a study of T cells in Graves' hyperthyroidism and ophthalmopathy. Findings and limits, study-wide: The blood repertoire included most of the expanded thyroid clonotypes above 0.001.

The germline gives CDR1 MDHEN, CDR2 SYDVKM. Between the trimmed V and J ends, which lost 5 bases and 4 bases, there was a span of 17 bases. The CDR3 consists of 15 residues. Regions amplified from RNA transcripts were the TCR beta CDR3 regions. Initially, a first-round RT-PCR of the TCR CDR3 employed the HTBI primer set. MiXCR was run by TCRdb on the multiplex PCR reads, yielding one entry per CDR3 protein. The table shows roughly 740,000 distinct CDR3 sequences, with less than 20% occurring only once. This clonotype was detected many times. The antigen is undetermined. J is TRBJ2-5 and V is TRBV28; D is unclear. Sequencing was done on a sample of blood. The clonotype was recovered from a man aged 18 to 35 with Graves' hyperthyroidism. CDR3 residues: CASSRRTGGRETQYF. CDR3 nucleotide sequence: TGTGCCAGCAGTCGCAGGACGGGTGGGCGAGAGACCCAGTACTTC. The variable domain in full, with the rest retrieved from reference TRBV28 and TRBJ2-5, is DVKVTQSSRYLVKRTGEKVFLECVQDMDHENMFWYRQDPGLGLRLIYFSYDVKMKEKGDIPEGYSVSREKKERFSLILESASTNQTSMYLCASSRRTGGRETQYFGPGTRLLVL.